Listed here are 29 T cell receptor beta chains from one sample, sequenced in a study of blood T cell repertoires in COVID-19. Sequencing used immunoSEQ multiplex PCR; TCRdb keeps in-frame clones, though not all of them. The sample comprises 50,000 to 80,000 clones, around 83% of which are singletons, and just under 7% rests with the top ten. Sequencing was performed on peripheral blood. Every receptor here comes from a man aged 50 to 59 with active COVID-19.

This clone was observed a single time. The chain is built from TRBV6-5 and TRBJ1-3; D remains unclear. Trimming pared 4 bases from V and 1 base from J, leaving 8 bases between. CDR1 is MNHEY, CDR2 SVGAGI, per germline. The CDR3 has 14 residues. In DNA, the CDR3 is TGTGCCAGCAGTTCCGGCGGGTCTGGAAACACCATATATTTT. Its protein is CASSSGGSGNTIYF.

A single count supports this clone. The rearrangement uses TRBV5-1 and TRBJ2-7; 8 positions match TRBD1. V shed 0 bases, J shed 7 bases, and the junction held 9 bases outside the gene matches. This CDR3 has 15 residues. Looked up from germline, CDR1 is SGHRS and CDR2 is YFSETQ. The CDR3 here is CASSLGAGGYGEQYV. Here the CDR3 DNA reads TGCGCCAGCAGCTTGGGGGCAGGGGGCTATGGGGAGCAGTACGTC.

This rearrangement joins TRBV25-1 to TRBJ2-1; 8 bases are a match to TRBD2. The germline V gene has CDR1 MGHDK and CDR2 SYGVNS. Germline trimming cut 1 base from V and 7 bases from J; bases unmatched to any gene: 9. There are 16 residues in the CDR3. CDR3 nucleotide sequence: TGTGCCAGCAGTGAATCGAGGACTAGCTCTACGAATGAGCAGTTCTTC. Translation gives CASSESRTSSTNEQFF. The whole variable domain, filled in from reference TRBV25-1 and TRBJ2-1, reads EADIYQTPRYLVIGTGKKITLECSQTMGHDKMYWYQQDPGMELHLIHYSYGVNSTEKGDLSSESTVSRIRTEHFPLTLESARPSHTSQYLCASSESRTSSTNEQFFGPGTRLTVL.

Written as DNA, the CDR3 is TGTGCCAGCTCACCACCCCCGGGGTCCGATGAGCAGTTCTTC. Its translation: CASSPPPGSDEQFF. V gene TRBV18 combines with J gene TRBJ2-1, with D possibly matching TRBD2 (5 bases). In germline, CDR1 is KGHSH, CDR2 LQKENI. The CDR3 sequence is 14 residues long. V dropped 0 bases and J dropped 8 bases, with 11 bases sitting between them.

The CDR3 loop reads CASRAQGTNTGELFF. CDR3 DNA sequence: TGTGCCAGCAGAGCTCAGGGGACGAACACCGGGGAGCTGTTTTTT. This sequence joins TRBV11-3 and TRBJ2-2; possible D gene TRBD1, 6 bases. The germline gives CDR1 SGHNT, CDR2 YENEEA. This CDR3 has 15 residues. Trimming cost V 6 bases and J 0 bases, with 11 bases left between them.

The chain carries TRBV4-2 and TRBJ1-2, with D hard to call. The CDR3 spans 12 residues. CDR1 is LGHNA, CDR2 YNFKEQ, per germline. Trimming left V 1 base short and J 5 bases short, with 5 bases between. This chain's CDR3 is CASSQGAYGYTF. For the CDR3, the DNA is TGTGCCAGCAGCCAAGGCGCTTATGGCTACACCTTC.

V is TRBV6-1 and J is TRBJ1-5; D not resolved. Germline CDR1 and CDR2: MNHNS and SASEGT. V was pared by 1 base and J by 7 bases, with 11 bases between. This CDR3 region has 14 residues. Written as DNA, the CDR3 is TGTGCCAGCAGTGAAGGACAACTTCGACAGCCCCAGCATTTT. This gives the protein CASSEGQLRQPQHF.

The chain has TRBV11-3 and TRBJ2-1; D gene unclear. The length of the CDR3 is 12 residues. Germline-derived CDR1 and CDR2 are SGHNT and YENEEA. V was pared by 3 bases and J by 7 bases, with 7 bases between. CDR3 in DNA: TGTGCCAGCAGCTTTCCCGGTAATGAGCAGTTCTTC. Its translation is CASSFPGNEQFF. The complete variable domain, with remaining parts taken from reference TRBV11-3 and TRBJ2-1, reads EAGVVQSPRYKIIEKKQPVAFWCNPISGHNTLYWYLQNLGQGPELLIRYENEEAVDDSQLPKDRFSAERLKGVDSTLKIQPAELGDSAVYLCASSFPGNEQFFGPGTRLTVL.

This clone was detected a few times. The gene calls are TRBV4-1 and TRBJ1-2; D not certain. CDR3 length: 14 amino acids. The germline CDR1 and CDR2 sequences are MGHRA and YSYEKL. Trimming took off 3 bases at V and 5 bases at J, with 13 bases between the two ends. The CDR3 spells CASSHEGRKYGYTF. The CDR3 DNA reads as TGCGCCAGCAGCCACGAGGGAAGAAAGTATGGCTACACCTTC.

The chain links TRBV27 to TRBJ1-6; TRBD1 might be the D (5 bases). The CDR3 sequence is 14 residues long. Germline CDR1 MNHEY, CDR2 SMNVEV (reference sequence). Between the trimmed V and J ends, which lost 6 bases and 7 bases, there was a span of 13 bases. CDR3 in amino acids: CASREGALNSPLHF. DNA of the CDR3: TGTGCCAGCAGGGAAGGGGCGTTAAATTCACCCCTCCACTTT.

The rearrangement links TRBV7-9 to TRBJ1-1, with 7 positions matching TRBD1. Unmatched junction bases numbered 7, after V lost 5 bases and J lost 4 bases. Germline V CDR1 and CDR2: SEHNR, FQNEAQ (reference sequence). The CDR3 loop spans 14 amino acids. CDR3 in amino acids: CASSPRQGPTEAFF. CDR3 nucleotides: TGTGCCAGCAGCCCTCGACAGGGCCCCACTGAAGCTTTCTTT.

The sample holds a few counts of this clone. The J gene is TRBJ2-2, the V gene TRBV9; D might be TRBD1 (6 bases). V lost 4 bases, J lost 13 bases, and 14 bases lay in between. Germline CDR1 SGDLS, CDR2 YYNGEE. The CDR3 totals 12 residues. CDR3 amino acids: CASSPAGARLFF. CDR3 nucleotides: TGTGCCAGCAGCCCTGCAGGGGCGCGGCTGTTTTTT. The full variable domain, in which reference TRBV9 and TRBJ2-2 provide the parts outside the CDR3, is DSGVTQTPKHLITATGQRVTLRCSPRSGDLSVYWYQQSLDQGLQFLIQYYNGEERAKGNILERFSAQQFPDLHSELNLSSLELGDSALYFCASSPAGARLFFGEGSRLTVL.

This clone appeared a single time. V and J are TRBV12-3 or TRBV12-4 and TRBJ2-3; D might be TRBD2 (5 bases). Trimming removed 2 bases from V and 5 bases from J, with 8 bases in between. The CDR3 has 13 residues. The CDR3 loop reads CASSLLAGDTQYF. In DNA, the CDR3 is TGTGCCAGCAGTTTACTAGCAGGAGATACGCAGTATTTT.

The chain recombines TRBV7-9 with TRBJ2-1; no clear D gene. The CDR3 length is 11 residues. V lost 0 bases to trimming and J lost 10 bases, with 4 bases between them. Germline V CDR1 and CDR2: SEHNR, FQNEAQ (reference sequence). This chain's CDR3 is CASSLAGEQFF. The CDR3 DNA sequence: TGTGCCAGCAGCTTAGCCGGGGAGCAGTTCTTC.

This chain connects TRBV12-5 to TRBJ2-1; the D is unclear. The CDR3 extends over 12 amino acids. V gave up 2 bases and J gave up 4 bases, with 3 bases separating them. CDR1 and CDR2 (germline): LGHNT, FRNRAP. The CDR3 DNA sequence: TGTGCTAGTGGTTTGTCTTACAATGAGCAGTTCTTC. Protein: CASGLSYNEQFF.

CDR3 region: CASSLSLAANIQYF. CDR3 nucleotides: TGTGCCAGCAGCTTGTCCTTAGCAGCCAACATTCAGTACTTC. The chain carries TRBV5-6 and TRBJ2-4; no reliable D call. In germline, CDR1 is SGHDT, CDR2 YYEEEE. This CDR3 has 14 amino acids. V lost 1 base to trimming and J lost 7 bases, with 12 bases between them. Complete variable domain (other parts from reference TRBV5-6 and TRBJ2-4): DAGVTQSPTHLIKTRGQQVTLRCSPKSGHDTVSWYQQALGQGPQFIFQYYEEEERQRGNFPDRFSGHQFPNYSSELNVNALLLGDSALYLCASSLSLAANIQYFGAGTRLSVL.

The chain carries TRBV19 and TRBJ1-2, with D unresolved. Germline V gene lookup returns CDR1 LNHDA and CDR2 SQIVND (reference sequence). Trimming shortened V by 3 bases and J by 4 bases, and 9 bases separated the two germline ends. This CDR3 spans 13 amino acids. CDR3 region: CASSMGTSYGYTF. The CDR3 nucleotides read TGTGCCAGTAGTATGGGCACGTCCTATGGCTACACCTTC. The whole variable domain, filled in from reference TRBV19 and TRBJ1-2, reads DGGITQSPKYLFRKEGQNVTLSCEQNLNHDAMYWYRQDPGQGLRLIYYSQIVNDFQKGDIAEGYSVSREKKESFPLTVTSAQKNPTAFYLCASSMGTSYGYTFGSGTRLTVV.

The chain carries TRBV2 and TRBJ2-3; 11 bases fit TRBD2. The CDR3 covers 17 residues. V trimming: 5 bases; J trimming: 6 bases; junction bases outside the gene matches: 13. Per germline, CDR1 SNHLY and CDR2 FYNNEI. The CDR3 coding sequence is TGTGCCAGCAGTCCCGGGACTAGCGGAGGCGAGGGGGATACGCAGTATTTT. Its translation is CASSPGTSGGEGDTQYF.

This rearrangement joins TRBV4-2 to TRBJ2-1, with D possibly matching TRBD2 (5 bases). This CDR3 region has 16 residues. Germline lookup yields CDR1 LGHNA and CDR2 YNFKEQ. V was shortened by 0 bases and J by 2 bases, with 11 bases between the two germline ends. The CDR3 here is CASSQEAAVPYNEQFF. The CDR3 DNA is TGTGCCAGCAGCCAAGAAGCAGCGGTTCCCTACAATGAGCAGTTCTTC.

This chain links TRBV4-1 with TRBJ2-2; 8 bases match TRBD2. V gave up 5 bases and J gave up 1 base; unmatched junction bases: 6. Germline CDR1 is MGHRA and CDR2 is YSYEKL. The CDR3 loop spans 16 amino acids. The CDR3 loop is CASSALTSGNTGELFF. CDR3 nucleotides: TGCGCCAGCAGCGCGCTAACTAGCGGGAACACCGGGGAGCTGTTTTTT.

This clone was found once. The genes are TRBV6-5 and TRBJ2-7; the match to TRBD1 covers 9 bases. Germline CDR1 MNHEY, CDR2 SVGAGI. There are 16 residues in the CDR3. V shed 2 bases, J shed 1 base, and the junction held 6 bases outside the gene matches. The DNA for the CDR3 is TGTGCCAGCAGTTACCAATCGACAGGGGGTTCCTACGAGCAGTACTTC. As protein: CASSYQSTGGSYEQYF.

CDR3 residues: CASVSGTAGANVLTF. For the CDR3, the DNA is TGTGCCAGTGTTTCCGGGACAGCTGGGGCCAACGTCCTGACTTTC. The chain combines TRBV19 with TRBJ2-6; 7 nucleotides match TRBD1. Per the germline V gene, CDR1 is LNHDA and CDR2 is SQIVND (reference sequence). With V trimmed by 8 bases and J by 2 bases, 6 bases remained unmatched. The CDR3 is 15 amino acids.

The genes are TRBV11-2 and TRBJ2-1, with D unresolved. CDR1 and CDR2 (germline): SGHAT, FQNNGV. The CDR3 sequence is 15 residues long. Trimming pared 4 bases from V and 0 bases from J, leaving 10 bases between. The CDR3 bases are TGTGCCAGCAGCTCTCAGGTTAGCTCCTACAATGAGCAGTTCTTC. This codes for CASSSQVSSYNEQFF.

The rearrangement joins TRBV10-1 to TRBJ2-7; D might be TRBD2 (5 bases). There are 12 residues in the CDR3. The germline V and J ends were trimmed by 1 base and 11 bases, with 12 bases remaining between them. The germline CDR1 and CDR2 sequences are WNHNN and SYGVQD (reference sequence). The CDR3 loop reads CASSEYSLGKYV. The CDR3 DNA sequence: TGCGCCAGCAGTGAGTACTCACTAGGGAAGTACGTC.

This clone was recorded only once. J is TRBJ2-7 and V is TRBV5-1; TRBD2 matches at 11 bases. The CDR3 spans 14 residues. The junction had 2 bases not matched to a gene; V was cut back by 3 bases and J by 3 bases. Germline loops: CDR1 SGHRS, CDR2 YFSETQ. The CDR3 DNA reads as TGCGCCAGCAGCTCCGGGACTAGCGGCTACGAGCAGTACGTC. Translation gives CASSSGTSGYEQYV.

This chain connects TRBV14 to TRBJ1-3; TRBD1 agrees at 7 bases. This CDR3 has 18 amino acids. The V and J ends lost 1 base and 0 bases, in that order; junction bases with no gene match: 9. CDR1 SGHDN and CDR2 FVKESK come from the germline V gene. The CDR3 here is CASSQGRGQTLSGNTIYF. In nucleotides, the CDR3 is TGTGCCAGCAGCCAAGGGAGGGGACAGACCCTCTCTGGAAACACCATATATTTT.

In its sample, this clone was seen a few times. This chain joins TRBV27 and TRBJ1-6, with TRBD1 as a possible D gene (5 bases). The V gene lost 8 bases and the J gene lost 14 bases, with 22 bases spanning the gap. This CDR3 spans 14 amino acids. Per the germline V gene, CDR1 is MNHEY and CDR2 is SMNVEV (reference sequence). The CDR3 DNA reads as TGTGCCAGCCGTGGCGGGGGTTCGGTGAAGGCCCTCCACTTT. Its translation is CASRGGGSVKALHF.

This sequence joins TRBV19 and TRBJ2-3; TRBD1 might be the D (6 bases). The CDR3 loop spans 15 amino acids. Germline V CDR1 and CDR2: LNHDA, SQIVND (reference sequence). Trimming removed 3 bases from V and 6 bases from J, with 16 bases in between. CDR3 bases: TGTGCCAGTAGTATTTATTCCGGCAGGGGTGATACGCAGTATTTT. It translates to CASSIYSGRGDTQYF. Full variable domain (rest looked up from reference TRBV19 and TRBJ2-3): DGGITQSPKYLFRKEGQNVTLSCEQNLNHDAMYWYRQDPGQGLRLIYYSQIVNDFQKGDIAEGYSVSREKKESFPLTVTSAQKNPTAFYLCASSIYSGRGDTQYFGPGTRLTVL.

The chain is built from TRBV5-6 and TRBJ2-1; D is unresolved. Germline CDR1 reads SGHDT; CDR2 reads YYEEEE. There are 12 residues in the CDR3. The V end lost 1 base, the J end lost 9 bases, and 8 bases lay between the germline ends. The CDR3 region has the DNA TGTGCCAGCAGCTTGTTTAACTCTGAGCAGTTCTTC. The encoded protein is CASSLFNSEQFF. The full variable domain, completed using reference TRBV5-6 and TRBJ2-1, is DAGVTQSPTHLIKTRGQQVTLRCSPKSGHDTVSWYQQALGQGPQFIFQYYEEEERQRGNFPDRFSGHQFPNYSSELNVNALLLGDSALYLCASSLFNSEQFFGPGTRLTVL.